Presented here are 21 T cell receptor beta chains from one specimen sequenced in a study of T cell responses to AZD1222 COVID-19 vaccine. Generated by immunoSEQ multiplex PCR, the TCRdb table keeps only in-frame clones and is missing some. The sample records about 150,000 clones, over 75% being singletons. The sample here was peripheral blood, taken on day 0 of AZD1222 vaccination. Source of these receptors: an adult in good health.

The rearrangement uses TRBV24-1 and TRBJ2-1; D may correspond to TRBD1 or TRBD2 (6 bases each). V was cut by 2 bases and J by 4 bases, with 23 bases left in between. The CDR3 consists of 19 residues. Per the germline V gene, CDR1 is KGHDR and CDR2 is SFDVKD. The CDR3 reads CATSDSPGASTGGYNEQFF. The CDR3 DNA reads TGTGCCACCAGTGATTCACCGGGGGCCAGCACGGGTGGATACAATGAGCAGTTCTTC.

J is TRBJ1-3 and V is TRBV4-3; 11 nucleotides agree with TRBD1. V lost 3 bases, J lost 2 bases, and 6 bases stayed unmatched. The V gene's germline CDR1 is LGHNA and CDR2 YSLEER. This CDR3 has 17 amino acids. CDR3 protein: CASSQDRGQGPGNTIYF. The DNA of the CDR3 is TGCGCCAGCAGCCAGGACAGGGGGCAGGGTCCTGGAAACACCATATATTTT.

The chain uses TRBV7-9 and TRBJ1-1; D is undetermined. The CDR3 totals 15 residues. The germline CDR1 and CDR2 sequences are SEHNR and FQNEAQ (reference sequence). V dropped 1 base and J dropped 0 bases, with 9 bases sitting between them. CDR3 residues: CASSLVEVLNTEAFF. In DNA form, the CDR3 reads TGTGCCAGCAGCTTAGTGGAGGTGCTGAACACTGAAGCTTTCTTT.

This chain connects TRBV29-1 to TRBJ1-1, with D hard to call. Per germline, CDR1 SQVTM and CDR2 ANQGSEA. CDR3 length: 14 amino acids. The ends were cut back, 1 base at V and 4 bases at J, with 13 bases in the middle. In nucleotides, the CDR3 is TGCAGCGTTGAAGGGCTTTTGGTTGGCACTGAAGCTTTCTTT. Amino acid sequence: CSVEGLLVGTEAFF.

The CDR3 bases are TGTGCCAGCAGGAGGTGGGCTGGGACAGATAATTCACCCCTCCACTTT. Translation gives CASRRWAGTDNSPLHF. The genes are TRBV27 and TRBJ1-6, with TRBD1 matching 7 bases. V shed 6 bases, J shed 5 bases, and the junction held 10 bases outside the gene matches. Germline V CDR1 and CDR2: MNHEY, SMNVEV (reference sequence). The CDR3 has 16 residues.

The chain combines TRBV7-3 with TRBJ1-1; no clear D gene. V was shortened by 6 bases and J by 3 bases, with 11 bases between the two germline ends. Per the germline V gene, CDR1 is SGHTA and CDR2 is FQGTGA. The length of the CDR3 is 13 residues. The CDR3 protein is CASSSRSDTEAFF. As DNA, the CDR3 is TGTGCCAGCAGTTCCAGATCTGACACTGAAGCTTTCTTT.

The chain combines TRBV9 with TRBJ2-7; D unclear. The ends were cut back, 2 bases at V and 0 bases at J, with 9 bases in the middle. Germline assignment: CDR1 SGDLS and CDR2 YYNGEE. This CDR3 comprises 14 residues. DNA of the CDR3: TGTGCCAGCAGCGTTGGGGTAATCTCCTACGAGCAGTACTTC. Protein: CASSVGVISYEQYF.

The V gene is TRBV6-5, the J gene TRBJ1-2, with 8 bases identical to TRBD1. The CDR3 extends over 15 amino acids. With 8 bases clipped from V and 3 bases from J, the junction kept 11 bases outside the gene matches. CDR1 MNHEY and CDR2 SVGAGI come from the germline V gene. The chain's CDR3 is CASGRTGILDYGYTF. CDR3 in DNA: TGTGCCAGCGGGCGGACAGGGATTTTGGACTATGGCTACACCTTC.

The V gene is TRBV2, the J gene TRBJ1-2, with D unresolved. Germline V gene lookup returns CDR1 SNHLY and CDR2 FYNNEI. The CDR3 runs to 15 residues. V dropped 6 bases and J dropped 8 bases, with 22 bases sitting between them. The CDR3 region is CASSQDSGTPWGYTF. In nucleotides, the CDR3 is TGTGCCAGCAGCCAAGATTCGGGCACCCCGTGGGGCTACACCTTC.

The genes are TRBV3-1 (or the pseudogene TRBV3-2) and TRBJ2-1; 8 nucleotides line up with TRBD1. Trimming cost V 0 bases and J 6 bases; bases outside gene matches: 10. The CDR3 length is 17 residues. The germline V gene encodes CDR1 LGHDT and CDR2 YNNKEL (reference sequence). CDR3 protein: CASSQDLEDRVGNEQFF. CDR3 bases: TGTGCCAGCAGCCAAGATTTGGAGGACAGGGTAGGCAATGAGCAGTTCTTC.

The chain combines TRBV6-5 with TRBJ1-1; D is perhaps TRBD1 (5 bases). CDR3 length: 12 amino acids. Germline CDR1 is MNHEY and CDR2 is SVGAGI. The V end lost 5 bases, the J end lost 6 bases, and 10 bases lay between the germline ends. CDR3 sequence reads: CASSPWGAEAFF. The CDR3 DNA follows: TGTGCCAGCAGTCCTTGGGGGGCTGAAGCTTTCTTT.

The gene calls are TRBV15 and TRBJ2-1; tentative D call: TRBD2 (5 bases). Trimming left V 0 bases short and J 7 bases short, with 16 bases between. Germline CDR1 is LNHNV and CDR2 is YYDKDF (reference sequence). The CDR3 runs 16 residues. This chain's CDR3 is CATSRDFGLGRNEQFF. The CDR3 bases are TGTGCCACCAGCAGAGATTTTGGACTCGGTCGGAATGAGCAGTTCTTC.

The gene calls are TRBV4-2 and TRBJ1-4; D gene uncertain. From germline, CDR1 is LGHNA and CDR2 YNFKEQ. The CDR3 runs 17 residues. Trimming stripped 1 base from V and 5 bases from J, with 17 bases between. The CDR3 coding sequence is TGTGCCAGCAGCCAAGTGTGGGCGAGGGAAGAAAATGAAAAACTGTTTTTT. Amino acid sequence: CASSQVWAREENEKLFF.

The chain is built from TRBV12-5 and TRBJ2-7; the D gene is possibly TRBD1 (6 bases). Germline CDR1 LGHNT, CDR2 FRNRAP. V lost 0 bases to trimming and J lost 3 bases, with 15 bases between them. This CDR3 is 16 amino acids long. The CDR3 sequence: CASGLVSGTLGYEQYF. The CDR3 DNA is TGTGCTAGTGGTTTGGTCTCCGGGACACTTGGCTACGAGCAGTACTTC.

V is TRBV24-1 and J is TRBJ2-1, with 7 positions matching TRBD1. Germline V gene data show CDR1 as KGHDR and CDR2 as SFDVKD. The CDR3 length is 17 residues. V lost 3 bases, J lost 1 base, and 8 bases stayed unmatched. The CDR3 reads CATSDQNSQGSYNEQFF. The CDR3 DNA reads TGTGCCACCAGTGATCAAAATTCACAGGGGTCCTACAATGAGCAGTTCTTC.

The gene calls are TRBV5-6 and TRBJ1-2; TRBD1 might be the D (5 bases). The CDR3 consists of 16 residues. The germline V and J ends were trimmed by 4 bases and 4 bases, with 20 bases remaining between them. The V gene's germline CDR1 is SGHDT and CDR2 YYEEEE. CDR3 coding DNA: TGTGCCAGCAGCCCCCGGGGGTCGAGCCCCGGCTATGGCTACACCTTC. Its translation: CASSPRGSSPGYGYTF.

The J gene is TRBJ1-4, the V gene TRBV9; D gene unclear. Trimming stripped 3 bases from V and 1 base from J, with 10 bases between. CDR3 length equals 15 residues. Germline V gene sequence: CDR1 SGDLS, CDR2 YYNGEE. Here the CDR3 reads CASSARVVTNEKLFF. The CDR3 DNA reads as TGTGCCAGCAGCGCGAGGGTGGTAACTAATGAAAAACTGTTTTTT.

As concerns this clone: The sample holds other DNA sequences that translate to the same CDR3. V usage is TRBV7-2 and J usage is TRBJ2-7, with 7 positions matching TRBD2. Germline V gene data show CDR1 as SGHTA and CDR2 as FQGNSA. The CDR3 sequence is 13 residues long. V lost 3 bases, J lost 3 bases, and 2 bases stayed unmatched. CDR3: CASSFGGGYEQYF. The CDR3 coding sequence is TGTGCCAGCAGCTTCGGCGGGGGCTACGAGCAGTACTTC.

The chain has TRBV19 and TRBJ1-3, with TRBD1 as a possible D gene (5 bases). The germline gives CDR1 LNHDA, CDR2 SQIVND (reference sequence). The CDR3 runs 14 residues. The V gene lost 3 bases and the J gene lost 4 bases, with 10 bases spanning the gap. CDR3 residues: CASSMRGAGNTIYF. In DNA form, the CDR3 reads TGTGCCAGTAGTATGAGAGGGGCCGGAAACACCATATATTTT.

The chain couples TRBV27 to TRBJ1-2; D ambiguous. The CDR3 has 13 amino acids. Germline V gene sequence: CDR1 MNHEY, CDR2 SMNVEV (reference sequence). The V end was cut by 2 bases, the J end by 1 base, with 5 bases between. The CDR3 sequence is CASSLSYNYGYTF. CDR3 nucleotides: TGTGCCAGCAGTTTAAGCTATAACTATGGCTACACCTTC.

The rearrangement uses TRBV13 and TRBJ2-1; D gene unclear. Trimming removed 3 bases from V and 10 bases from J, with 10 bases in between. Germline V gives CDR1 PRHDT, CDR2 FYEKMQ (reference sequence). CDR3 size: 12 residues. The CDR3: CASSFPTGEQFF. CDR3 DNA sequence: TGTGCCAGCAGCTTCCCAACGGGCGAGCAGTTCTTC. Full variable domain (rest looked up from reference TRBV13 and TRBJ2-1): AAGVIQSPRHLIKEKRETATLKCYPIPRHDTVYWYQQGPGQDPQFLISFYEKMQSDKGSIPDRFSAQQFSDYHSELNMSSLELGDSALYFCASSFPTGEQFFGPGTRLTVL.